This T cell receptor beta chain was sequenced for a study of blood T cell repertoires in COVID-19. The protocol was immunoSEQ multiplex PCR, while the TCRdb copy is restricted to in-frame clones and leaves out a portion. The table lists about 200,000 clones, about nine tenths of them singletons, with 4.4% in the top ten. Germline V lookup: CDR1 SGHRS, CDR2 YFSETQ. Between the trimmed V and J ends, which lost 0 bases and 6 bases, there was a span of 6 bases. CDR3 length: 12 amino acids. This chain connects TRBV5-1 to TRBJ1-1, with D hard to call. This receptor was identified in a man aged 45 to 65 with acute or convalescent COVID-19. Sequenced sample: peripheral blood. CDR3 loop: CASSLGMSEAFF. CDR3 sequence (DNA): TGCGCCAGCAGCTTGGGTATGTCTGAAGCTTTCTTT.